This record covers a single TCR beta chain. What it binds is unknown. Produced via immunoSEQ multiplex PCR; TCRdb's table is partial and in-frame only. Seen here are 30,000 to 40,000 clones, more than 55% observed once, and the top ten hold over 0.75%. This specimen belongs to a study of monozygotic twins with cystic fibrosis. At the level of the study: Approximately 2.8 micrograms of fragmented DNA underwent roughly 15 PCR cycles for library preparation.

Overall study findings and caveats: Monozygotic CF twins shared more identical nucleotide clonotypes than unrelated patients. In 13 of 16 pairs, V gene usage was closest to the co-twin's. The repertoire was suggested to be naive-dominated, clonality median about 0.0094.

Sequencing input: blood. The source is a girl aged 10 to 17 with cystic fibrosis.

CDR3 nucleotide sequence: TGTGCCAGCAGCTCTGCGGGAGGGAACAATGAGCAGTTCTTC. Its translation: CASSSAGGNNEQFF. The rearrangement links TRBV7-8 to TRBJ2-1; 9 positions match TRBD2. The CDR3 contains 14 residues. CDR1 and CDR2 (germline): SGHVS, FQNEAQ. Trimming took 4 bases from V and 5 from J; bases not matched to a gene: 3.